This T cell receptor beta chain stems from a study of shared clonotypes between healthy human individuals. Study-wide points: Large depth notwithstanding, sorted-subset sequencing proved incomplete by rarefaction. Sequencing depth was predicted to influence how clonotypes are shared among donors.

This CDR3 region has 11 residues. The ends were cut back, 7 bases at V and 10 bases at J, with 11 bases in the middle. Germline V CDR1 and CDR2: WNHNN, SYGVQD (reference sequence). About this clone itself: Its antigen is still unknown.

The data were produced by immunoSEQ multiplex PCR, yet TCRdb's version contains in-frame clones alone and is incomplete. The sample includes 2 million to 2.5 million clones, 95% of them seen just once. The chain uses TRBV10-1 and TRBJ2-1; D may match TRBD1 or TRBD2 (7 bases each). The source material was naive CD4+ T cells sorted from blood. Subset in this sample: CD45RA+ positively selected. This clonotype originated in a man younger than 30 in good health. CDR3 region: CASTQGGEQFF. The CDR3 DNA sequence: TGCGCCAGCACCCAGGGGGGGGAGCAGTTCTTC.